Shown below are 21 T cell receptor beta chains from a single sample sequenced in a study of vaccination and CD4 T cells after COVID-19. Sequenced with the Oncomine TCR Beta short-read assay was DNA taken from cultured CD4+ T cells. TCRdb reprocessed the PCR reads via MiXCR and lists one record per CDR3 protein. The repertoire holds about 10,000 distinct CDR3 sequences, with approximately 59% as singletons. The treatment is: approximately 9-day PBMC culture with coronavirus spike peptide pools or control peptides (ViraFEST assay). No cognate antigen is known for these TCRs. Material for sequencing was CD4+ T cells from blood, cultured in vitro. These receptors came from a human donor who had recovered from COVID-19.

This chain connects TRBV7-9 to TRBJ2-1; the D gene is possibly TRBD2 (5 bases). Between the trimmed V and J ends, which lost 1 base and 7 bases, there was a span of 14 bases. The CDR3 length is 15 residues. Per the germline V gene, CDR1 is SEHNR and CDR2 is FQNEAQ (reference sequence). The CDR3 nucleotides read TGTGCCAGCAGCTTAGGCCTAGCCGTAAAGAATGAGCAGTTCTTC. Translating gives CASSLGLAVKNEQFF.

A note on this clonotype: One end of the junction does not line up with germline, which may come from a read error. The rearrangement links TRBV7-3 to TRBJ2-7; D possibly corresponds to TRBD2 (8 bases). This CDR3 contains 14 residues. In germline, CDR1 is SGHTA, CDR2 FQGTGA. CDR3 region: CASRPREGAYEQYF. As DNA, the CDR3 is TGCGCCAGCAGGCCCCGGGAGGGGGCTTACGAGCAGTACTTC.

This sequence joins TRBV30 and TRBJ1-1; D remains ambiguous. Germline CDR1 is GTSNPN and CDR2 is SVGIG (reference sequence). This CDR3 comprises 11 residues. Trimming pared 4 bases from V and 10 bases from J, leaving 13 bases between. DNA of the CDR3: TGTGCCTGGAAGGGAACCGGAGGAGCTTTCTTT. It is translated as CAWKGTGGAFF. The whole variable domain, remainder taken from reference TRBV30 and TRBJ1-1, is SQTIHQWPATLVQPVGSPLSLECTVEGTSNPNLYWYRQAAGRGLQLLFYSVGIGQISSEVPQNLSASRPQDRQFILSSKKLLLSDSGFYLCAWKGTGGAFFGQGTRLTVV.

This clonotype is classed as medium-sized. V and J are TRBV30 and TRBJ1-6, with D perhaps matching TRBD1 (6 bases). The germline CDR1 and CDR2 sequences are GTSNPN and SVGIG (reference sequence). V was shortened by 3 bases and J by 7 bases, with 16 bases between the two germline ends. CDR3 length equals 15 residues. The CDR3 here is CAWSTFAGVNSPLHF. CDR3 nucleotide sequence: TGTGCCTGGAGCACCTTCGCAGGGGTAAATTCACCCCTCCACTTT.

This clonotype was seen more than once but under ten times. In nucleotides, the CDR3 is TGTGCCAGCAGCCTCCGACAGGGAGGTAATTCACCCCTCCACTTT. Encoded protein: CASSLRQGGNSPLHF. The chain couples TRBV7-2 to TRBJ1-6; 7 bases agree with TRBD1. Germline V gene sequence: CDR1 SGHTA, CDR2 FQGNSA. This CDR3 has 15 amino acids. V was pared by 5 bases and J by 6 bases, with 7 bases of the junction left unmatched.

V gene TRBV10-3 combines with J gene TRBJ1-2; 7 positions match TRBD1. From germline, CDR1 is ENHRY and CDR2 SYGVKD. The CDR3 is 15 amino acids. The J segment lost 3 bases and the V segment lost 6 bases, leaving 10 bases of the junction unmatched. CDR3 protein: CAISPDRIGDYGYTF. CDR3 nucleotide sequence: TGTGCCATCAGCCCGGACAGGATAGGGGACTATGGCTACACCTTC.

In this sample, this clonotype turned up a few times. The V gene is TRBV21-1, the J gene TRBJ2-7; the tabulated D call, TRBD2, remains unverified against the DNA. TRBV21-1 is a documented pseudogene. This CDR3 spans 17 amino acids. CDR3 residues: CASSIGTSGRALYEQYF. As DNA, the CDR3 is TGTGCCAGCAGCATCGGGACTAGCGGGAGGGCCTTATACGAGCAGTACTTC.

The gene calls are TRBV5-4 and TRBJ2-7; D may be TRBD1 or TRBD2 (5 bases each). This CDR3 is built from 15 residues. Per germline, CDR1 SGHNT and CDR2 YYREEE (reference sequence). The V end lost 4 bases, the J end lost 2 bases, and 16 bases lay between the germline ends. The CDR3 sequence: CASSPTGDGTYEQYF. CDR3 DNA sequence: TGTGCCAGCAGCCCCACCGGGGACGGAACCTACGAGCAGTACTTC. Full variable domain (outside the CDR3, taken from reference TRBV5-4 and TRBJ2-7): ETGVTQSPTHLIKTRGQQVTLRCSSQSGHNTVSWYQQALGQGPQFIFQYYREEENGRGNFPPRFSGLQFPNYSSELNVNALELDDSALYLCASSPTGDGTYEQYFGPGTRLTVT.

The V call is TRBV20-1, the J call TRBJ1-1; D gene unclear. Germline V gene data show CDR1 as DFQATT and CDR2 as SNEGSKA (reference sequence). V was pared by 2 bases and J by 4 bases, with 17 bases between. This CDR3 region has 15 residues. The CDR3: CSARPTAAGLTEAFF. DNA of the CDR3: TGCAGTGCTAGACCAACAGCGGCGGGCCTCACTGAAGCTTTCTTT.

The gene calls are TRBV28 and TRBJ2-1, with 12 nucleotides matching TRBD2. Trimming took 6 bases from V and 5 from J; bases not matched to a gene: 8. The CDR3 is 16 residues long. Per germline, CDR1 MDHEN and CDR2 SYDVKM. CDR3 amino acids: CASRVSRLAGDNEQFF. CDR3 nucleotides: TGTGCCAGCAGGGTTTCGAGACTAGCGGGAGACAATGAGCAGTTCTTC.

V usage is TRBV6-2 or TRBV6-3 and J usage is TRBJ1-2, with a possible D match to TRBD1 (6 bases). From germline, CDR1 is MNHEY and CDR2 SVGEGT. CDR3 size: 13 residues. Deletions cut 5 bases from V and 6 bases from J, with 13 bases between. The CDR3 sequence: CASSPRGADGYTF. CDR3 bases: TGTGCCAGCAGTCCTCGGGGGGCGGATGGCTACACCTTC.

In its sample, this clonotype is medium-sized (0.01 to 0.1%). CDR3 in amino acids: CASSEARDFGAFF. In DNA form, the CDR3 reads TGTGCCAGCAGTGAAGCGAGGGATTTCGGCGCTTTCTTT. V and J are TRBV6-1 and TRBJ1-1; D is uncertain. The ends were cut back, 0 bases at V and 11 bases at J, with 13 bases in the middle. Germline V gene data show CDR1 as MNHNS and CDR2 as SASEGT. The CDR3 has 13 residues.

The chain links TRBV19 to TRBJ2-7; D possibly corresponds to TRBD1 (5 bases). The V end lost 4 bases, the J end lost 4 bases, and 8 bases lay between the germline ends. This CDR3 spans 12 amino acids. The germline CDR1 and CDR2 sequences are LNHDA and SQIVND (reference sequence). CDR3 loop: CASSTGLYEQYF. CDR3 nucleotides: TGTGCCAGTAGTACAGGGCTGTACGAGCAGTACTTC.

Only a few counts were recorded for this clonotype. The rearrangement links TRBV28 to TRBJ2-2; D unresolved. The CDR3 loop spans 15 amino acids. Between the trimmed V and J ends, which lost 5 bases and 8 bases, there was a span of 18 bases. Germline V gene sequence: CDR1 MDHEN, CDR2 SYDVKM. CDR3 amino acids: CASSRATSDEGELFF. Here the CDR3 DNA reads TGTGCCAGCAGTCGCGCTACCTCAGACGAGGGGGAGCTGTTTTTT.

V is TRBV9 and J is TRBJ2-5; D gene uncertain. Per germline, CDR1 SGDLS and CDR2 YYNGEE. V dropped 2 bases and J dropped 2 bases, with 1 base sitting between them. CDR3 size: 11 residues. For the CDR3, the DNA is TGTGCCAGCAGCGTTCAAGAGACCCAGTACTTC. This translates into CASSVQETQYF. The complete variable domain, with remaining parts taken from reference TRBV9 and TRBJ2-5, reads DSGVTQTPKHLITATGQRVTLRCSPRSGDLSVYWYQQSLDQGLQFLIQYYNGEERAKGNILERFSAQQFPDLHSELNLSSLELGDSALYFCASSVQETQYFGPGTRLLVL.

CDR3 loop: CASSPPGESTKKLFF. The CDR3 region has the DNA TGTGCCAGTAGTCCCCCCGGAGAATCTACTAAAAAACTGTTTTTT. The gene calls are TRBV19 and TRBJ1-4, with unresolved D. Per germline, CDR1 LNHDA and CDR2 SQIVND (reference sequence). The CDR3 is 15 residues long. The germline V and J ends were trimmed by 5 bases and 9 bases, with 19 bases remaining between them.

This clonotype turned up a few times. The V call is TRBV30, the J call TRBJ1-2; maybe TRBD1 (6 bases). Trimming cost V 4 bases and J 11 bases, with 17 bases left between them. This CDR3 is 12 amino acids long. Germline V gene lookup returns CDR1 GTSNPN and CDR2 SVGIG (reference sequence). Written as DNA, the CDR3 is TGTGCCTGGAAGGGGGGCCCTTTGGGGTACACCTTC. Amino acid sequence: CAWKGGPLGYTF.

This chain uses TRBV11-1 with TRBJ2-1; D remains ambiguous. Germline-derived CDR1 and CDR2 are SGHAT and FQDESV (reference sequence). The CDR3 covers 14 residues. V lost 7 bases to trimming and J lost 5 bases, with 15 bases between them. For the CDR3, the DNA is TGTGCCAGCATCTATTGGGATTTTAACAATGAGCAGTTCTTC. Protein product: CASIYWDFNNEQFF.

The chain has TRBV4-1 and TRBJ2-2; 9 nucleotides agree with TRBD1. The V gene's germline CDR1 is MGHRA and CDR2 YSYEKL. This CDR3 has 16 amino acids. Unmatched junction bases numbered 7, after V lost 3 bases and J lost 5 bases. The CDR3 DNA reads as TGCGCCAGCAGCCATTTGGACAGGGGCGGGACCGGGGAGCTGTTTTTT. The encoded protein is CASSHLDRGGTGELFF.

The table lists this clonotype with a count of one. The chain couples TRBV5-1 to TRBJ2-7; 10 positions match TRBD1. Germline lookup yields CDR1 SGHRS and CDR2 YFSETQ. CDR3 size: 15 residues. J lost 7 bases, V lost 4 bases, and 11 bases had no gene match. The CDR3 is CASSKTGTGVGEQYF. The CDR3 DNA reads as TGCGCCAGCAGCAAAACCGGGACAGGGGTAGGGGAGCAGTACTTC.

This clonotype was picked up a small number of times. This rearrangement joins TRBV2 to TRBJ2-3, with D possibly matching TRBD2 (6 bases). CDR3 length equals 14 residues. Trimming cost V 5 bases and J 2 bases, with 11 bases left between them. Germline assignment: CDR1 SNHLY and CDR2 FYNNEI. This chain's CDR3 is CASSRDSNTDTQYF. In nucleotides, the CDR3 is TGTGCCAGCAGTCGGGACTCTAACACAGATACGCAGTATTTT.